This T cell receptor (beta chain) comes out of a study of CD8+ T cells in alopecia areata. Background on the study: A 6-month off-drug phase came after tofacitinib, which had lasted 6 to 18 months. Scoring of severity for treated patients was based on percentage of affected scalp area.

For this clone: Its target is unknown.

Extracted RNA was reverse transcribed, and the resulting cDNA served as sequencing template. This table comes from immunoSEQ multiplex PCR, and its TCRdb copy is limited to in-frame clones, with some not included. The sample consists of fewer than 250,000 clones, roughly 66% of them appearing once. Findings and limits, study-wide: Scalp and blood samples kept many expanded lesional clones throughout tofacitinib.

The treatment denotes: oral pan-JAK inhibitor, 5-10 mg twice daily. Germline CDR1 reads MNHEY; CDR2 reads SVGAGI. The length of the CDR3 is 15 residues. V shed 6 bases and J shed 8 bases, with 19 bases lying between them. The sample consisted of CD4+ T cells sorted from blood, taken at week 24, from a patient treated with tofacitinib. The clonotype originates from a human donor with alopecia areata. The chain couples TRBV6-5 to TRBJ1-4, with a weak D call TRBD1 (5 bases). CDR3 in amino acids: CASSPSQGSREKLFF. The DNA for the CDR3 is TGTGCCAGCAGCCCCTCGCAGGGAAGTCGGGAAAAACTGTTTTTT.